These 30 T cell receptor beta chains came from one sample sequenced in a study of T cell responses to AZD1222 COVID-19 vaccine. Assay: immunoSEQ multiplex PCR; the TCRdb copy retains only in-frame clones and omits some. The sample consists of 50,000 to 65,000 clones, over 75% of them appearing once. This specimen was peripheral blood, taken 28 days after the second AZD1222 dose. All receptors come from an adult who received the AZD1222 COVID-19 vaccine.

The J gene is TRBJ1-5, the V gene TRBV28; maybe TRBD1 (6 bases). Germline lookup yields CDR1 MDHEN and CDR2 SYDVKM. The V and J ends lost 6 bases and 4 bases respectively, with 16 bases between them. The CDR3 spans 15 residues. The CDR3 DNA reads as TGTGCCAGCAGACTTGGACAGCCCCGAAATCAGCCCCAGCATTTT. As protein: CASRLGQPRNQPQHF.

The rearrangement joins TRBV6-5 to TRBJ1-5; no clear D. The CDR3 length is 14 residues. From germline, CDR1 is MNHEY and CDR2 SVGAGI. V lost 7 bases and J 2 bases, leaving 12 bases between the germline ends. The CDR3 nucleotides read TGTGCCAGCACCCAAAGATGGGGCAATCAGCCCCAGCATTTT. Translating gives CASTQRWGNQPQHF.

The chain is built from TRBV20-1 and TRBJ2-1, with D maybe TRBD1 (6 bases). The germline V and J ends were trimmed by 6 bases and 7 bases, with 10 bases remaining between them. The length of the CDR3 is 11 residues. Per the germline V gene, CDR1 is DFQATT and CDR2 is SNEGSKA (reference sequence). The CDR3 spells CSADRTNEQFF. CDR3 sequence (DNA): TGCAGTGCGGACAGAACTAATGAGCAGTTCTTC.

The V and J genes are TRBV30 and TRBJ2-1; TRBD2 aligns across 9 bases. CDR1 and CDR2 (germline): GTSNPN, SVGIG (reference sequence). With V trimmed by 0 bases and J by 2 bases, 2 bases remained unmatched. This CDR3 spans 15 amino acids. CDR3: CAWSVTSGPYNEQFF. The DNA of the CDR3 is TGTGCCTGGAGTGTGACTAGCGGCCCCTACAATGAGCAGTTCTTC.

In this sample, this clone turned up a few times. V gene TRBV2 combines with J gene TRBJ2-2; tentatively, D is TRBD2 (6 bases). The CDR3 is 16 amino acids. Trimming removed 7 bases from V and 0 bases from J, with 15 bases in between. From germline, CDR1 is SNHLY and CDR2 FYNNEI. CDR3 coding DNA: TGTGCCAGCACTCGATTCACGGGAGCGAACACCGGGGAGCTGTTTTTT. Its protein is CASTRFTGANTGELFF.

The chain employs TRBV27 and TRBJ2-2; 7 bases fit TRBD2. With V trimmed by 5 bases and J by 7 bases, 10 bases remained unmatched. CDR1 is MNHEY, CDR2 SMNVEV, per germline (reference sequence). CDR3 length equals 15 residues. The CDR3 nucleotides are TGTGCCAGCAGTCACCTTCAACTAGCGAGCGGGGAGCTGTTTTTT. Encoded protein: CASSHLQLASGELFF.

This CDR3 reads CAISERDRGNEQYF. In nucleotides, the CDR3 is TGTGCCATCAGTGAAAGGGACAGGGGAAACGAGCAGTACTTC. V gene TRBV10-3 combines with J gene TRBJ2-7; 10 bases are a match to TRBD1. The CDR3 length is 14 residues. CDR1 is ENHRY and CDR2 is SYGVKD in the germline V gene. Trimming at V came to 3 bases and at J to 5 bases, leaving 4 bases not matched to a gene.

This clone came up once. The chain combines TRBV19 with TRBJ2-4, with TRBD1 matching over 11 bases. From germline, CDR1 is LNHDA and CDR2 SQIVND (reference sequence). The CDR3 totals 19 residues. With 5 bases clipped from V and 3 bases from J, the junction kept 15 bases outside the gene matches. The CDR3 is CASSPEGRTGGVVKNIQYF. CDR3 coding DNA: TGTGCCAGTAGTCCAGAAGGTCGGACAGGGGGCGTTGTCAAAAACATTCAGTACTTC.

DNA for the CDR3: TGTGCCATCAGTGAATGGGGACCTAACTCAGATACGCAGTATTTT. Amino acid sequence: CAISEWGPNSDTQYF. This chain links TRBV10-3 with TRBJ2-3; either TRBD1 or TRBD2 may fit D (5 bases each). CDR3 length: 15 residues. Germline V CDR1 and CDR2: ENHRY, SYGVKD. Trimming shortened V by 3 bases and J by 4 bases, and 14 bases separated the two germline ends.

V is TRBV28 and J is TRBJ1-1; 9 bases are shared with TRBD1. This CDR3 region has 15 residues. Germline assignment: CDR1 MDHEN and CDR2 SYDVKM. Trimming removed 5 bases from V and 1 base from J; junction bases left unmatched: 5. The CDR3 DNA is TGTGCCAGCAGTACTACAGGGGGCCGGAACACTGAAGCTTTCTTT. It codes for CASSTTGGRNTEAFF. The whole variable domain, remainder taken from reference TRBV28 and TRBJ1-1, is DVKVTQSSRYLVKRTGEKVFLECVQDMDHENMFWYRQDPGLGLRLIYFSYDVKMKEKGDIPEGYSVSREKKERFSLILESASTNQTSMYLCASSTTGGRNTEAFFGQGTRLTVV.

CDR3 bases: TGTGCCAGCAGCTTGGGGCGGGGGCGAATCACTGAAGCTTTCTTT. This encodes CASSLGRGRITEAFF. The V and J genes are TRBV5-4 and TRBJ1-1; a weak D match, TRBD1 (6 bases). CDR3 length: 15 residues. Germline CDR1 SGHNT, CDR2 YYREEE (reference sequence). With 0 bases removed from V and 4 bases from J, the gap between germline ends came to 13 bases.

The rearrangement joins TRBV28 to TRBJ1-4; a possible D gene is TRBD1 (5 bases). This CDR3 has 15 residues. Trimming took off 2 bases at V and 8 bases at J, with 15 bases between the two ends. Germline assignment: CDR1 MDHEN and CDR2 SYDVKM. The CDR3 reads CASSLPGRVQEKLFF. The CDR3, as DNA: TGTGCCAGCAGTTTACCAGGGAGGGTCCAAGAAAAACTGTTTTTT.

This clone was detected only once. The chain uses TRBV2 and TRBJ1-5; 8 nucleotides agree with TRBD1. The CDR3 is 14 residues long. The V and J ends lost 7 bases and 5 bases, in that order; junction bases with no gene match: 7. Germline CDR1 and CDR2: SNHLY and FYNNEI. The CDR3 loop reads CASTGQGGDQPQHF. The DNA of the CDR3 is TGTGCCAGCACTGGACAGGGAGGGGATCAGCCCCAGCATTTT.

The chain recombines TRBV5-4 with TRBJ2-3; 9 bases align to TRBD2. CDR3 length: 17 amino acids. Trimming at V came to 1 base and at J to 4 bases, leaving 10 bases not matched to a gene. The germline V gene encodes CDR1 SGHNT and CDR2 YYREEE (reference sequence). In DNA, the CDR3 is TGTGCCAGCAGCTTGCCGGCGGGAGGGTTGAAGGCAGATACGCAGTATTTT. Protein product: CASSLPAGGLKADTQYF. The whole variable domain, remainder taken from reference TRBV5-4 and TRBJ2-3, is ETGVTQSPTHLIKTRGQQVTLRCSSQSGHNTVSWYQQALGQGPQFIFQYYREEENGRGNFPPRFSGLQFPNYSSELNVNALELDDSALYLCASSLPAGGLKADTQYFGPGTRLTVL.

This clone came up once. The V and J genes are TRBV19 and TRBJ1-4, with 7 bases lining up with TRBD1. This CDR3 has 15 residues. From germline, CDR1 is LNHDA and CDR2 SQIVND (reference sequence). The trim removed 7 bases at V and 2 bases at J, leaving 7 bases unmatched. The CDR3 spells CASTKETGTNEKLFF. As DNA, the CDR3 is TGTGCCAGTACCAAAGAGACAGGGACTAATGAAAAACTGTTTTTT.

The chain has TRBV30 and TRBJ2-7; weak D call: TRBD2 (6 bases). The CDR3 is 15 residues long. Germline V gene data show CDR1 as GTSNPN and CDR2 as SVGIG (reference sequence). Trimming took off 3 bases at V and 0 bases at J, with 15 bases between the two ends. CDR3 DNA sequence: TGTGCCTGGAGCGGCCCGGGCGGGACCTCCTACGAGCAGTACTTC. As protein: CAWSGPGGTSYEQYF.

The genes are TRBV5-1 and TRBJ1-1; D may be TRBD1 (5 bases). Germline loops: CDR1 SGHRS, CDR2 YFSETQ. The CDR3 sequence is 16 residues long. V lost 4 bases to trimming and J lost 0 bases, with 16 bases between them. DNA for the CDR3: TGCGCCAGCAGCCCAGGGACTGCCGTGTTGAACACTGAAGCTTTCTTT. This translates into CASSPGTAVLNTEAFF.

The gene calls are TRBV5-6 and TRBJ2-5; no clear D. Trimming cost V 6 bases and J 5 bases, with 17 bases left between them. The CDR3 runs to 14 residues. The V gene's germline CDR1 is SGHDT and CDR2 YYEEEE. The CDR3 loop is CASTKDTGGETQYF. CDR3 in DNA: TGTGCCAGCACCAAAGATACCGGTGGGGAGACCCAGTACTTC.

This clone is a singleton in its sample. The rearrangement links TRBV19 to TRBJ1-1; TRBD1 matches 7 bases. The germline gives CDR1 LNHDA, CDR2 SQIVND (reference sequence). V shed 5 bases, J shed 2 bases, and the junction held 11 bases outside the gene matches. This CDR3 has 16 residues. The CDR3, as DNA: TGTGCCAGTAGTTGGAGTTCAGGGGGACTCAACACTGAAGCTTTCTTT. This codes for CASSWSSGGLNTEAFF.

The chain couples TRBV28 to TRBJ1-4; the match to TRBD1 covers 10 bases. Germline lookup yields CDR1 MDHEN and CDR2 SYDVKM. V lost 10 bases and J lost 6; bases outside the gene matches: 8. The length of the CDR3 is 14 residues. This CDR3 reads CAIYPGTGDEKLFF. For the CDR3, the DNA is TGTGCCATTTATCCCGGGACAGGGGATGAAAAACTGTTTTTT. Using reference TRBV28 and TRBJ1-4 for the parts outside the CDR3, the full variable domain is DVKVTQSSRYLVKRTGEKVFLECVQDMDHENMFWYRQDPGLGLRLIYFSYDVKMKEKGDIPEGYSVSREKKERFSLILESASTNQTSMYLCAIYPGTGDEKLFFGSGTQLSVL.

This chain uses TRBV19 with TRBJ1-6; 7 bases are shared with TRBD1. The V gene's germline CDR1 is LNHDA and CDR2 SQIVND (reference sequence). The J segment lost 10 bases and the V segment lost 5 bases, leaving 17 bases of the junction unmatched. CDR3 length equals 17 residues. CDR3 sequence (DNA): TGTGCCAGTAGTGTCGGGGCGGCAGGGGGGGGATTATCACCCCTCCACTTT. Translation gives CASSVGAAGGGLSPLHF.

This chain joins TRBV7-2 and TRBJ2-5; TRBD2 matches at 7 bases. The trim removed 3 bases at V and 4 bases at J, leaving 2 bases unmatched. Germline CDR1 SGHTA, CDR2 FQGNSA. The CDR3 spans 13 residues. CDR3: CASSLLAGETQYF. In DNA, the CDR3 is TGTGCCAGCAGCTTGTTAGCGGGAGAGACCCAGTACTTC.

The V and J genes are TRBV10-3 and TRBJ1-2; possible D gene TRBD1, 6 bases. Germline CDR1 and CDR2: ENHRY and SYGVKD. The germline V and J ends were trimmed by 2 bases and 0 bases, with 13 bases remaining between them. CDR3 length: 16 amino acids. The CDR3 DNA sequence: TGTGCCATCAGTGAGGGGCTAGGACAGCCTAACTATGGCTACACCTTC. Translating gives CAISEGLGQPNYGYTF.

V and J are TRBV28 and TRBJ2-6; a weak D match, TRBD1 (5 bases). The CDR3 length is 17 residues. Germline V gives CDR1 MDHEN, CDR2 SYDVKM. V was trimmed by 0 bases and J by 0 bases, leaving 9 bases between them. CDR3 DNA: TGTGCCAGCAGTTTATGGACAGCTATCTCTGGGGCCAACGTCCTGACTTTC. Its translation: CASSLWTAISGANVLTF.

J is TRBJ2-7 and V is TRBV3-1 (or the pseudogene TRBV3-2); 8 nucleotides agree with TRBD1. The V and J ends lost 0 bases and 3 bases, in that order; junction bases with no gene match: 13. The CDR3 sequence is 18 residues long. Germline V gives CDR1 LGHDT, CDR2 YNNKEL (reference sequence). The CDR3 DNA reads TGTGCCAGCAGCCAAGAGGGACAGGTTGACCGGGAACACTACGAGCAGTACTTC. It yields the protein CASSQEGQVDREHYEQYF.

This clone was picked up one time. The chain recombines TRBV7-9 with TRBJ1-2; D is uncertain. Germline CDR1 SEHNR, CDR2 FQNEAQ (reference sequence). This CDR3 has 14 residues. V was trimmed by 10 bases and J by 4 bases, leaving 19 bases between them. The CDR3 region is CATALTGSFYGYTF. In DNA form, the CDR3 reads TGTGCCACCGCTCTCACCGGTAGTTTCTATGGCTACACCTTC.

The V call is TRBV18, the J call TRBJ2-3, with 7 positions matching TRBD2. The CDR3 spans 17 residues. The germline gives CDR1 KGHSH, CDR2 LQKENI. Trimming took 3 bases from V and 0 from J; bases not matched to a gene: 9. The CDR3 loop reads CASSPEARETSTDTQYF. The CDR3 DNA is TGTGCCAGCTCACCGGAGGCGCGGGAGACTAGCACAGATACGCAGTATTTT.

J is TRBJ2-1 and V is TRBV19; TRBD2 agrees at 11 bases. The V gene's germline CDR1 is LNHDA and CDR2 SQIVND (reference sequence). Germline trimming cut 3 bases from V and 10 bases from J; bases unmatched to any gene: 8. The CDR3 loop spans 15 amino acids. Written as DNA, the CDR3 is TGTGCCAGTAGTATTGCGGCTAGCGGGAGGACAGAGCAGTTCTTC. It encodes CASSIAASGRTEQFF.

The J gene is TRBJ1-1, the V gene TRBV14; tentatively, D is TRBD1 (6 bases). The germline gives CDR1 SGHDN, CDR2 FVKESK. The CDR3 contains 14 residues. V was shortened by 1 base and J by 2 bases, with 8 bases between the two germline ends. DNA of the CDR3: TGTGCCAGCAGCCAAGTCAGGGGAAACACTGAAGCTTTCTTT. Translated, it gives CASSQVRGNTEAFF.

The chain employs TRBV11-3 and TRBJ2-7; either TRBD1 or TRBD2 may fit D (5 bases each). Trimming removed 5 bases at V and 3 bases at J, with 14 bases between. The length of the CDR3 is 14 residues. The germline CDR1 and CDR2 sequences are SGHNT and YENEEA. CDR3 residues: CASSPSGRIYEQYF. In DNA, the CDR3 is TGTGCCAGCAGCCCCTCGGGACGGATCTACGAGCAGTACTTC.